Presented here are 27 T cell receptor beta chains from one specimen sequenced in a study of circulating and synovial CD4+ cells in juvenile arthritis. Method: immunoSEQ multiplex PCR; TCRdb's copy keeps in-frame clones and lacks some. The sample lists under 35,000 clones; just under 95% were seen once. Sequenced: CD4+ T cells from blood. The origin of the receptors is a human donor with juvenile idiopathic arthritis.

The chain joins TRBV6-6 to TRBJ1-5; 8 bases map to TRBD1. The CDR3 sequence is 15 residues long. J was trimmed by 9 bases and V by 2 bases; bases with no gene match: 9. Looked up from germline, CDR1 is MNHNY and CDR2 is SVGAGI (reference sequence). CDR3 nucleotides: TGTGCCAGCAGTTACGGCGGACAGGGCAATACGCCCCAGCATTTT. Amino acids: CASSYGGQGNTPQHF.

This chain connects TRBV7-8 to TRBJ2-1; 10 positions agree with TRBD2. Losses at the gene ends were 5 bases for V and 3 bases for J; bases not matched to a gene: 10. This CDR3 has 17 amino acids. In germline, CDR1 is SGHVS, CDR2 FQNEAQ. This CDR3 reads CASSLRTSGAGYNEQFF. CDR3 DNA: TGTGCCAGCAGCCTACGGACTAGCGGAGCAGGCTACAATGAGCAGTTCTTC.

This chain joins TRBV5-1 and TRBJ2-2, with D tentatively TRBD2 (5 bases). The germline CDR1 and CDR2 sequences are SGHRS and YFSETQ. V was clipped by 5 bases and J by 0 bases, with 14 bases between them. The CDR3 loop spans 16 amino acids. The CDR3 loop is CASRKNGLANTGELFF. The CDR3 region has the DNA TGCGCCAGCAGAAAGAACGGACTTGCGAACACCGGGGAGCTGTTTTTT.

This chain joins TRBV11-2 and TRBJ1-2; 8 bases agree with TRBD1. The CDR3 contains 16 residues. CDR1 is SGHAT, CDR2 FQNNGV, per germline. Losses at the gene ends were 6 bases for V and 7 bases for J; bases not matched to a gene: 16. The CDR3 DNA reads TGTGCCAGCAGACTCGGGGGCAGGGGGCGGAGATCTGGCTACACCTTC. This gives the protein CASRLGGRGRRSGYTF.

The gene calls are TRBV19 and TRBJ2-7; D might be TRBD2 (7 bases). Deletions cut 3 bases from V and 3 bases from J, with 12 bases between. This CDR3 spans 14 amino acids. Germline values: CDR1 LNHDA, CDR2 SQIVND (reference sequence). The CDR3 region has the DNA TGTGCCAGTAGTATGCAGGGGAGGGACTACGAGCAGTACTTC. Its translation is CASSMQGRDYEQYF.

The genes are TRBV7-2 and TRBJ1-2; no reliable D call. Trimming cost V 2 bases and J 3 bases, with 4 bases left between them. The germline gives CDR1 SGHTA, CDR2 FQGNSA. The CDR3 runs to 12 residues. The CDR3 loop reads CASSLQDYGYTF. For the CDR3, the DNA is TGTGCCAGCAGCTTACAGGACTATGGCTACACCTTC.

This rearrangement joins TRBV7-9 to TRBJ1-2; 10 bases fit TRBD1. From germline, CDR1 is SEHNR and CDR2 FQNEAQ (reference sequence). The CDR3 has 13 residues. V lost 5 bases to trimming and J lost 6 bases; unmatched junction nucleotides: 3. For the CDR3, the DNA is TGTGCCAGCAGCCTGACAGGGGGCCATGGCTACACCTTC. It specifies CASSLTGGHGYTF.

This rearrangement joins TRBV28 to TRBJ1-5; 9 bases align to TRBD1. This CDR3 is 20 amino acids long. Per the germline V gene, CDR1 is MDHEN and CDR2 is SYDVKM. V dropped 6 bases and J dropped 2; count of bases not matched to a gene: 20. CDR3 loop: CASSPTPGQGKGWGNQPQHF. DNA for the CDR3: TGTGCCAGCAGCCCTACTCCGGGACAGGGAAAGGGGTGGGGCAATCAGCCCCAGCATTTT. The full variable domain, its missing parts supplied by reference TRBV28 and TRBJ1-5, is DVKVTQSSRYLVKRTGEKVFLECVQDMDHENMFWYRQDPGLGLRLIYFSYDVKMKEKGDIPEGYSVSREKKERFSLILESASTNQTSMYLCASSPTPGQGKGWGNQPQHFGDGTRLSIL.

The chain joins TRBV7-2 to TRBJ1-5, with D unclear. Looked up from germline, CDR1 is SGHTA and CDR2 is FQGNSA. V was shortened by 5 bases and J by 6 bases, with 14 bases between the two germline ends. The CDR3 spans 14 residues. The CDR3 spells CASSPDLISQPQHF. The CDR3 coding sequence is TGTGCCAGCAGCCCCGATTTGATCAGTCAGCCCCAGCATTTT.

The rearrangement joins TRBV21-1 to TRBJ2-7; the table assigns TRBD1, which was not confirmed against the DNA. TRBV21-1 is given as a pseudogene. CDR3 length: 15 residues. CDR3: CASSPYRDRPYEQYF. The CDR3, as DNA: TGTGCCAGCAGCCCCTACCGGGACAGACCCTACGAGCAGTACTTC.

V usage is TRBV2 and J usage is TRBJ2-1, with 13 nucleotides matching TRBD2. CDR3 size: 17 residues. Germline CDR1 and CDR2: SNHLY and FYNNEI. V lost 7 bases and J lost 3; bases outside the gene matches: 9. In DNA, the CDR3 is TGTGCCAGCAAGGGACTAGCGGGGATCACCATCTACAATGAGCAGTTCTTC. Its protein product is CASKGLAGITIYNEQFF.

This rearrangement joins TRBV5-1 to TRBJ1-3, with a weak D call TRBD1 (5 bases). V was clipped by 8 bases and J by 4 bases, with 16 bases between them. The CDR3 runs 14 residues. Germline CDR1 is SGHRS and CDR2 is YFSETQ. CDR3 DNA sequence: TGCGCCAGTAGTCGCGGGGGATCAGGAAACACCATATATTTT. Translation: CASSRGGSGNTIYF.

This sequence joins TRBV15 and TRBJ1-5; D uncertain. Germline loops: CDR1 LNHNV, CDR2 YYDKDF (reference sequence). This CDR3 is built from 17 residues. V was cut by 5 bases and J by 0 bases, with 17 bases left in between. CDR3 coding DNA: TGTGCCACCAGCGGTCGAGAGGGATGGTATAGCAATCAGCCCCAGCATTTT. Its translation is CATSGREGWYSNQPQHF.

The V call is TRBV7-8, the J call TRBJ2-4; 11 bases are a match to TRBD1. The V gene end was trimmed by 4 bases and the J gene end by 13 bases; junction bases not matched to a gene: 9. Germline values: CDR1 SGHVS, CDR2 FQNEAQ. CDR3 length equals 14 residues. This CDR3 reads CASSSGTGGTGQYF. Here the CDR3 DNA reads TGTGCCAGCAGCTCCGGGACAGGGGGGACGGGGCAGTACTTC.

This clone was recorded only once. The chain couples TRBV7-2 to TRBJ2-7, with 10 bases fitting TRBD2. The CDR3 contains 15 residues. Germline V gene sequence: CDR1 SGHTA, CDR2 FQGNSA. V trimming: 4 bases; J trimming: 0 bases; junction bases outside the gene matches: 3. CDR3 sequence: CASSYGLADSYEQYF. CDR3 DNA: TGTGCCAGCAGCTACGGACTAGCGGACTCCTACGAGCAGTACTTC.

This chain uses TRBV5-1 with TRBJ2-5, with 13 bases fitting TRBD2. J gave up 4 bases and V 4 bases, and 7 bases lay outside the gene matches. Germline lookup yields CDR1 SGHRS and CDR2 YFSETQ. CDR3 length: 16 amino acids. The CDR3 coding sequence is TGCGCCAGCAGCGCCGGACTAGCGGGAGCAGGAGAGACCCAGTACTTC. It translates to CASSAGLAGAGETQYF.

This chain uses TRBV29-1 with TRBJ2-7, with 10 bases aligning to TRBD1. J lost 3 bases, V lost 5 bases, and 7 bases had no gene match. Germline assignment: CDR1 SQVTM and CDR2 ANQGSEA. The CDR3 has 14 amino acids. In DNA form, the CDR3 reads TGCAGCGTTTTCCGGGACAGGGGAGGCTACGAGCAGTACTTC. It specifies CSVFRDRGGYEQYF.

The rearrangement joins TRBV5-1 to TRBJ2-1; 11 bases agree with TRBD2. Looked up from germline, CDR1 is SGHRS and CDR2 is YFSETQ. The trim removed 5 bases at V and 7 bases at J, leaving 8 bases unmatched. This CDR3 has 15 residues. This chain's CDR3 is CASSFKGTSGNEQFF. The CDR3 DNA reads TGCGCCAGCAGTTTCAAAGGGACTAGCGGTAATGAGCAGTTCTTC.

The J gene is TRBJ1-1, the V gene TRBV29-1, with no clear D. Trimming shortened V by 5 bases and J by 6 bases, and 16 bases separated the two germline ends. The CDR3 length is 13 residues. Germline CDR1 reads SQVTM; CDR2 reads ANQGSEA. The CDR3 DNA sequence: TGCAGCGTTCAAACTCCCCGACGGGCTGAAGCTTTCTTT. It yields the protein CSVQTPRRAEAFF.

V is TRBV20-1 and J is TRBJ2-7; D remains ambiguous. V lost 5 bases to trimming and J lost 1 base, with 3 bases between them. In germline, CDR1 is DFQATT, CDR2 SNEGSKA (reference sequence). The CDR3 covers 10 residues. CDR3 sequence reads: CSALSYEQYF. The CDR3 region has the DNA TGCAGTGCTCTATCCTACGAGCAGTACTTC.

The gene calls are TRBV10-3 and TRBJ2-1; D perhaps matches TRBD1 (6 bases). The V end was cut by 11 bases, the J end by 1 base, with 18 bases between. In germline, CDR1 is ENHRY, CDR2 SYGVKD. The CDR3 runs 15 residues. In DNA, the CDR3 is TGTGCCGCCCGGAGACAGGATTTGTCCTACAATGAGCAGTTCTTC. It yields the protein CAARRQDLSYNEQFF.

A few counts support this clone. The rearrangement joins TRBV6-6 to TRBJ1-2; 8 bases map to TRBD1. The CDR3 spans 14 residues. The trim removed 0 bases at V and 6 bases at J, leaving 3 bases unmatched. CDR1 and CDR2 from the germline V gene are MNHNY and SVGAGI (reference sequence). Here the CDR3 DNA reads TGTGCCAGCAGTTACTCCGGACAGGGCAATGGCTACACCTTC. The encoded protein is CASSYSGQGNGYTF.

This chain connects TRBV5-1 to TRBJ2-4, with D uncertain. This CDR3 has 15 residues. Germline loops: CDR1 SGHRS, CDR2 YFSETQ. Trimming shortened V by 5 bases and J by 5 bases, and 17 bases separated the two germline ends. The chain's CDR3 is CASRRDVLGQNIQYF. DNA of the CDR3: TGCGCCAGCAGACGTGACGTGTTGGGCCAAAACATTCAGTACTTC. The variable domain in full, completed from reference TRBV5-1 and TRBJ2-4, reads KAGVTQTPRYLIKTRGQQVTLSCSPISGHRSVSWYQQTPGQGLQFLFEYFSETQRNKGNFPGRFSGRQFSNSRSEMNVSTLELGDSALYLCASRRDVLGQNIQYFGAGTRLSVL.

This rearrangement joins TRBV6-5 to TRBJ1-1; maybe TRBD1 (5 bases). The length of the CDR3 is 14 residues. Germline V CDR1 and CDR2: MNHEY, SVGAGI. With 5 bases removed from V and 5 bases from J, the gap between germline ends came to 15 bases. In DNA form, the CDR3 reads TGTGCCAGCAGTGGGACTGCGAAAGGAACTGAAGCTTTCTTT. Its protein is CASSGTAKGTEAFF.

This chain connects TRBV10-1 to TRBJ1-2, with D tentatively TRBD1 (6 bases). CDR3 size: 13 residues. V gave up 2 bases and J gave up 4 bases, with 8 bases separating them. Per germline, CDR1 WNHNN and CDR2 SYGVQD (reference sequence). The CDR3 region is CASSEGQSYGYTF. CDR3 sequence (DNA): TGCGCCAGCAGTGAGGGACAGTCCTATGGCTACACCTTC.

This sequence joins TRBV9 and TRBJ2-3; 11 bases align to TRBD1. J lost 3 bases, V lost 4 bases, and 10 bases had no gene match. The CDR3 totals 17 residues. Germline V CDR1 and CDR2: SGDLS, YYNGEE. CDR3 amino acids: CASSSLTGTGGTDTQYF. CDR3 nucleotides: TGTGCCAGCAGCTCACTTACCGGGACAGGGGGGACAGATACGCAGTATTTT.

The rearrangement links TRBV2 to TRBJ2-5; D may be TRBD2 (6 bases). The DNA matches TRBJ2-7 better at its end, which makes the J call doubtful. Germline CDR1 SNHLY, CDR2 FYNNEI. The CDR3 totals 14 residues. The CDR3 spells CASSVVLASYEQYF. CDR3 coding DNA: TGTGCCAGCAGTGTGGTTCTAGCGAGCTACGAGCAGTACTTC.